The clone carrying this T cell receptor (beta chain) has a single count. Its antigen is unknown. These data originate in a study of T cell responses to AZD1222 COVID-19 vaccine. Overall study findings and caveats: Across spike, vaccine-associated CD4 TCRs were found, dominant at 160-218 and 743-854. Two AZD1222 administrations were followed by greater Spike-specific TCR breadth and depth.

Assay: immunoSEQ multiplex PCR; the TCRdb copy retains only in-frame clones and omits some. This table has about 160,000 clones, approximately 90% appearing once. The clonotype comes from an adult who received the AZD1222 COVID-19 vaccine. Sequenced material: peripheral blood, taken 28 days after the second AZD1222 dose.

CDR3 sequence reads: CASGRGLGEKLFF. Written as DNA, the CDR3 is TGTGCCAGCGGTAGGGGGCTCGGTGAAAAACTGTTTTTT. This rearrangement joins TRBV27 to TRBJ1-4; 7 nucleotides match TRBD1. J gave up 7 bases and V 8 bases, and 7 bases lay outside the gene matches. The CDR3 runs 13 residues. CDR1 and CDR2 from the germline V gene are MNHEY and SMNVEV (reference sequence). Using reference TRBV27 and TRBJ1-4 for the parts outside the CDR3, the full variable domain is EAQVTQNPRYLITVTGKKLTVTCSQNMNHEYMSWYRQDPGLGLRQIYYSMNVEVTDKGDVPEGYKVSRKEKRNFPLILESPSPNQTSLYFCASGRGLGEKLFFGSGTQLSVL.